The present entry profiles one T cell receptor (beta chain) with its context. The antigen is unknown. The data were taken from a study of monozygotic twins with inflammatory bowel disease. Overall study findings and caveats: Evidence failed to back one strong IBD-linked signal or clonotype. Healthy twins shared more clonotypes with others than IBD patients, most markedly active ones.

UMIs bearing a 6-nucleotide sample barcode were added through template switching. After re-calling the 5' RACE reads, TCRdb lists one entry per CDR3 protein, DNA absent. The table for this sample gives more than 300,000 distinct CDR3 sequences. Per the germline V gene, CDR1 is MNHEY and CDR2 is SMNVEV (reference sequence). The CDR3 consists of 13 residues. Sequencing used blood. The sequence came from a human donor with ulcerative colitis or Crohn's disease, or a healthy co-twin of an affected twin (not recorded which). The chain couples TRBV27 to TRBJ1-6; absent DNA, TCRdb's TRBD1 call cannot be checked. CDR3 sequence reads: CASRGAAGPPLHF.